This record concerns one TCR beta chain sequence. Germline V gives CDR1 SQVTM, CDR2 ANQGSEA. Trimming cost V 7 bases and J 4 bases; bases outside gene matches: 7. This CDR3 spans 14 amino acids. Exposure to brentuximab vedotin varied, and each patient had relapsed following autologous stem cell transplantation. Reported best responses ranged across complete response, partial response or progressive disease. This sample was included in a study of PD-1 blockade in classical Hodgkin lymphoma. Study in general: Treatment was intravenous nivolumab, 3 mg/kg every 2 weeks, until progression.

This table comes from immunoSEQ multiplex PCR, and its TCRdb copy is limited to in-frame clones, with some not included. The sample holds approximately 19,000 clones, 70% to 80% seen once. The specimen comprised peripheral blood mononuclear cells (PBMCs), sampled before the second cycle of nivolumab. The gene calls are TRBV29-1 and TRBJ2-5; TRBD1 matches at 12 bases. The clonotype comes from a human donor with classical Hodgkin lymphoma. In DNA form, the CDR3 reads TGCAGCGCCCGCCGGGACAGGGGGCTAGAGACCCAGTACTTC. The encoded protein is CSARRDRGLETQYF.